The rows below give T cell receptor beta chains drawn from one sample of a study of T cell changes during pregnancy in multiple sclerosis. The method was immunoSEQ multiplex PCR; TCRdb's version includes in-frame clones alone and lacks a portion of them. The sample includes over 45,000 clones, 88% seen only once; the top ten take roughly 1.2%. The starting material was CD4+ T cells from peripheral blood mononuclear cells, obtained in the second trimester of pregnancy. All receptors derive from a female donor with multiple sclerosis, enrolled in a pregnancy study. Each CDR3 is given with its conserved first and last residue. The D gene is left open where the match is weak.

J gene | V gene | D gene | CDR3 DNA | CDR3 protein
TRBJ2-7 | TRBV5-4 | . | TGTGCCAGCAGCTGGGGGACACTAAGGACCTACGAGCAGTACTTC | CASSWGTLRTYEQYF
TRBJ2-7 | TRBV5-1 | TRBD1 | TGCGCCAGCACCTCAGGGACAGACCAACTAACCTCCTACGAGCAGTACTTC | CASTSGTDQLTSYEQYF
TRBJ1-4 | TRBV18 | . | TGTGCCAGCTCCCCAGACAGGTCGGAAAAACTGTTTTTT | CASSPDRSEKLFF
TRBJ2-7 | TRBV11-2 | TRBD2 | TGTGCCAGCAGCCCTATTAGCGGGAGGAAAAGCTCCTACGAGCAGTACTTC | CASSPISGRKSSYEQYF
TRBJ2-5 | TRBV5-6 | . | TGTGCCAGCAGCTTGAGCCCAGGACATCCAAATGGGGAGACCCAGTACTTC | CASSLSPGHPNGETQYF
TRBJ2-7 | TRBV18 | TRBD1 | TGTGCCAGCTCACCAGAGACAGGGAGCTACGAGCAGTACTTC | CASSPETGSYEQYF
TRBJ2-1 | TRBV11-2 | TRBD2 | TGTGCCAGCAGCTCAGAGGCGGGAGGCACCTACAATGAGCAGTTCTTC | CASSSEAGGTYNEQFF
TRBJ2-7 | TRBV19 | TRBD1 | TGTGCCAGTATCGAGGACAGGAGAAACCCCTACGAGCAGTACTTC | CASIEDRRNPYEQYF
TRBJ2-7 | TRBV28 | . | TGTGCCAGCAGTTTATCACTCCTGGAGCAGTACTTC | CASSLSLLEQYF
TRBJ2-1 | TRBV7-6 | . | TGTGCCAGCAGCTTAATTCCAGCGGAGAACTACAATGAGCAGTTCTTC | CASSLIPAENYNEQFF
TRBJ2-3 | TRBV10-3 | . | TGTGCCATCAGTTTCTCAGGGGGCACAGATACGCAGTATTTT | CAISFSGGTDTQYF
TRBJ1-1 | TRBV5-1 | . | TGCGCCAGCAGCTTGGGGGGAGGGAGGGAAGCTTTCTTT | CASSLGGGREAFF
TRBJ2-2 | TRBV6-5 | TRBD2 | TGTGCCAGCAGTAGGACTAGCGGGAGCACCGGGGAGCTGTTTTTT | CASSRTSGSTGELFF
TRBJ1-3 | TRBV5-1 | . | TGCGCCAGCAGCTTGATCGGGAACTCTGGAAACACCATATATTTT | CASSLIGNSGNTIYF
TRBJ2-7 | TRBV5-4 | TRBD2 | TGTGCCAGCAGCGGGGGACTAGCGCGGGCTGGGGAGCAGTACTTC | CASSGGLARAGEQYF
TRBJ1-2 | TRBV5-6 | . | TGTGCCAGCAGCCCATCGGGGGGGCGCCCCTATGGCTACACCTTC | CASSPSGGRPYGYTF